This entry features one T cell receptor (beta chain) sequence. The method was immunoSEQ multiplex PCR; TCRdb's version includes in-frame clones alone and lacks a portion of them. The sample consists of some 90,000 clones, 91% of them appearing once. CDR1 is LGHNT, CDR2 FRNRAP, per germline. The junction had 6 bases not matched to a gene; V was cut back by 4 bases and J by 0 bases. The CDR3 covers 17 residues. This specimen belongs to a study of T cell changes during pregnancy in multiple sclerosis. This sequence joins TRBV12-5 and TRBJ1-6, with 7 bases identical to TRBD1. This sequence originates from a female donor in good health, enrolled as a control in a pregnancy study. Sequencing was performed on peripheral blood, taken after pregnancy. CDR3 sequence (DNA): TGTGCTAGTGGTTCCATGACAGGGAGCTCCTATAATTCACCCCTCCACTTT. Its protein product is CASGSMTGSSYNSPLHF.